The rows below give T cell receptor beta chains drawn from one sample of a study of cytomegalovirus exposure and HLA in healthy donors. Some clones are missing from TCRdb's copy, which holds only in-frame ones; the method was immunoSEQ multiplex PCR. The profile shows 55,000 to 75,000 clones, about 94% of them singletons. The sequencing sample was made of PBMCs. These receptors came from a man younger than 35 in good health and CMV-seropositive. Each CDR3 is given with its conserved first and last residue. The D gene is left open where the match is weak. Expanded clones are given a class, and other clones once, few, many or no size at all.

TRBJ2-7 14 TRBD2 TRBV4-3 . TGCGCCAGCAAGGTTGGACTAGCTAGCTACGAGCAGTACTTC CASKVGLASYEQYF
TRBJ2-7 12 . TRBV28 once TGTGCCAGCACCCGACAGTCCTACGAGCAGTACTTC CASTRQSYEQYF
TRBJ2-5 15 . TRBV6-5 . TGTGCCAGCAGCCGACTACCCGTCCGAGGGGAGACCCAGTACTTC CASSRLPVRGETQYF
TRBJ2-7 14 . TRBV10-3 . TGTGCCATCTCACGACAGGACCCCTACTACGAGCAGTACTTC CAISRQDPYYEQYF
TRBJ2-2 14 . TRBV9 . TGTGCCAGCAGCGTGAAACAGAACACCGGGGAGCTGTTTTTT CASSVKQNTGELFF
TRBJ1-1 15 TRBD1 TRBV7-9 . TGTGCCAGCAGCCCCTGGACAGGGGCCCCTTCTGGGGCTTTCTTT CASSPWTGAPSGAFF
TRBJ1-2 12 TRBD1 TRBV7-8 . TGTGCCAGCTCAACAGGGGGGGATGGCTACACCTTC CASSTGGDGYTF
TRBJ2-2 15 . TRBV6-6 . TGTGCCAGCATTGGGTCAGGGACTTACACCGGGGAGCTGTTTTTT CASIGSGTYTGELFF
TRBJ1-1 15 . TRBV9 . TGTGCCAGCAGCGTAGGGTTTGCAGGGGCCGGGGAAGCTTTCTTT CASSVGFAGAGEAFF
TRBJ2-2 12 . TRBV2 . TGTGCCAGCTGGCAGGCGAGGGCGGAGCTGTTTTTT CASWQARAELFF
TRBJ1-4 13 . TRBV9 . TGTGCCAGCAGCGACCGACTGAATGAAAAACTGTTTTTT CASSDRLNEKLFF
TRBJ2-2 17 . TRBV18 . TGTGCCAGCTCACCGAGGATGTCCCTCGCGAACACCGGGGAGCTGTTTTTT CASSPRMSLANTGELFF
TRBJ1-5 17 TRBD1 TRBV28 . TGTGCCAGCAGTTTATTAGGCGGACAGGGACGCAATCAGCCCCAGCATTTT CASSLLGGQGRNQPQHF
TRBJ2-1 15 TRBD1 TRBV28 . TGTGCCAGCAGTCCCGCCGGGACAGCCTACAATGAGCAGTTCTTC CASSPAGTAYNEQFF
TRBJ2-3 14 . TRBV7-7 . TGTGCTAGCAGCTTTAGGGCGGGCGCAGATACGCAGTATTTT CASSFRAGADTQYF
TRBJ1-2 13 TRBD1 TRBV2 . TGTGCCACCGGACAGGGTTTTTGGTATGGCTACACCTTC CATGQGFWYGYTF
TRBJ2-1 21 TRBD2 TRBV7-3 . TGTGCCAGCAGCTTAAAACCCCTGACTAGCGGCAGAACACTATCCTACAATGAGCAGTTCTTC CASSLKPLTSGRTLSYNEQFF
TRBJ1-2 13 TRBD1 TRBV27 . TGTGCCAGCAGTCCCCAGGGGGCTTGGGGCTACACCTTC CASSPQGAWGYTF
TRBJ1-2 15 . TRBV27 . TGTGCCAGCAGTTTAGATTGGGGGGGGCAGGGTGGCTACACCTTC CASSLDWGGQGGYTF
TRBJ1-5 15 TRBD1 TRBV27 . TGTGCCAGCAGTCCCCGGACAGGTAGCAATCAGCCCCAGCATTTT CASSPRTGSNQPQHF
TRBJ2-5 15 TRBD1 TRBV7-2 . TGTGCCAGCAGCTTCGGACAGGCCTACAGGGAGACCCAGTACTTC CASSFGQAYRETQYF
TRBJ2-1 16 TRBD1 TRBV18 . TGTGCCAGCTCACCTGGGACAGGGGTCACCTACAATGAGCAGTTCTTC CASSPGTGVTYNEQFF